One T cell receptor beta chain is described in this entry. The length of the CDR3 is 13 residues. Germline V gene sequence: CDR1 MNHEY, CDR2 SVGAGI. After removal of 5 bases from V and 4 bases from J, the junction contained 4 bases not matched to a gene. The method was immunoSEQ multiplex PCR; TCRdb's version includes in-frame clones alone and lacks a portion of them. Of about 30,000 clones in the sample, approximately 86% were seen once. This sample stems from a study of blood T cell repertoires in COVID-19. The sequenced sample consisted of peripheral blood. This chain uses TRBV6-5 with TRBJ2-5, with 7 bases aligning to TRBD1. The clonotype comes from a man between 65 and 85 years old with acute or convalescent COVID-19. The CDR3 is CASSQNRGETQYF. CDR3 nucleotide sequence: TGTGCCAGCAGTCAAAACAGGGGAGAGACCCAGTACTTC.